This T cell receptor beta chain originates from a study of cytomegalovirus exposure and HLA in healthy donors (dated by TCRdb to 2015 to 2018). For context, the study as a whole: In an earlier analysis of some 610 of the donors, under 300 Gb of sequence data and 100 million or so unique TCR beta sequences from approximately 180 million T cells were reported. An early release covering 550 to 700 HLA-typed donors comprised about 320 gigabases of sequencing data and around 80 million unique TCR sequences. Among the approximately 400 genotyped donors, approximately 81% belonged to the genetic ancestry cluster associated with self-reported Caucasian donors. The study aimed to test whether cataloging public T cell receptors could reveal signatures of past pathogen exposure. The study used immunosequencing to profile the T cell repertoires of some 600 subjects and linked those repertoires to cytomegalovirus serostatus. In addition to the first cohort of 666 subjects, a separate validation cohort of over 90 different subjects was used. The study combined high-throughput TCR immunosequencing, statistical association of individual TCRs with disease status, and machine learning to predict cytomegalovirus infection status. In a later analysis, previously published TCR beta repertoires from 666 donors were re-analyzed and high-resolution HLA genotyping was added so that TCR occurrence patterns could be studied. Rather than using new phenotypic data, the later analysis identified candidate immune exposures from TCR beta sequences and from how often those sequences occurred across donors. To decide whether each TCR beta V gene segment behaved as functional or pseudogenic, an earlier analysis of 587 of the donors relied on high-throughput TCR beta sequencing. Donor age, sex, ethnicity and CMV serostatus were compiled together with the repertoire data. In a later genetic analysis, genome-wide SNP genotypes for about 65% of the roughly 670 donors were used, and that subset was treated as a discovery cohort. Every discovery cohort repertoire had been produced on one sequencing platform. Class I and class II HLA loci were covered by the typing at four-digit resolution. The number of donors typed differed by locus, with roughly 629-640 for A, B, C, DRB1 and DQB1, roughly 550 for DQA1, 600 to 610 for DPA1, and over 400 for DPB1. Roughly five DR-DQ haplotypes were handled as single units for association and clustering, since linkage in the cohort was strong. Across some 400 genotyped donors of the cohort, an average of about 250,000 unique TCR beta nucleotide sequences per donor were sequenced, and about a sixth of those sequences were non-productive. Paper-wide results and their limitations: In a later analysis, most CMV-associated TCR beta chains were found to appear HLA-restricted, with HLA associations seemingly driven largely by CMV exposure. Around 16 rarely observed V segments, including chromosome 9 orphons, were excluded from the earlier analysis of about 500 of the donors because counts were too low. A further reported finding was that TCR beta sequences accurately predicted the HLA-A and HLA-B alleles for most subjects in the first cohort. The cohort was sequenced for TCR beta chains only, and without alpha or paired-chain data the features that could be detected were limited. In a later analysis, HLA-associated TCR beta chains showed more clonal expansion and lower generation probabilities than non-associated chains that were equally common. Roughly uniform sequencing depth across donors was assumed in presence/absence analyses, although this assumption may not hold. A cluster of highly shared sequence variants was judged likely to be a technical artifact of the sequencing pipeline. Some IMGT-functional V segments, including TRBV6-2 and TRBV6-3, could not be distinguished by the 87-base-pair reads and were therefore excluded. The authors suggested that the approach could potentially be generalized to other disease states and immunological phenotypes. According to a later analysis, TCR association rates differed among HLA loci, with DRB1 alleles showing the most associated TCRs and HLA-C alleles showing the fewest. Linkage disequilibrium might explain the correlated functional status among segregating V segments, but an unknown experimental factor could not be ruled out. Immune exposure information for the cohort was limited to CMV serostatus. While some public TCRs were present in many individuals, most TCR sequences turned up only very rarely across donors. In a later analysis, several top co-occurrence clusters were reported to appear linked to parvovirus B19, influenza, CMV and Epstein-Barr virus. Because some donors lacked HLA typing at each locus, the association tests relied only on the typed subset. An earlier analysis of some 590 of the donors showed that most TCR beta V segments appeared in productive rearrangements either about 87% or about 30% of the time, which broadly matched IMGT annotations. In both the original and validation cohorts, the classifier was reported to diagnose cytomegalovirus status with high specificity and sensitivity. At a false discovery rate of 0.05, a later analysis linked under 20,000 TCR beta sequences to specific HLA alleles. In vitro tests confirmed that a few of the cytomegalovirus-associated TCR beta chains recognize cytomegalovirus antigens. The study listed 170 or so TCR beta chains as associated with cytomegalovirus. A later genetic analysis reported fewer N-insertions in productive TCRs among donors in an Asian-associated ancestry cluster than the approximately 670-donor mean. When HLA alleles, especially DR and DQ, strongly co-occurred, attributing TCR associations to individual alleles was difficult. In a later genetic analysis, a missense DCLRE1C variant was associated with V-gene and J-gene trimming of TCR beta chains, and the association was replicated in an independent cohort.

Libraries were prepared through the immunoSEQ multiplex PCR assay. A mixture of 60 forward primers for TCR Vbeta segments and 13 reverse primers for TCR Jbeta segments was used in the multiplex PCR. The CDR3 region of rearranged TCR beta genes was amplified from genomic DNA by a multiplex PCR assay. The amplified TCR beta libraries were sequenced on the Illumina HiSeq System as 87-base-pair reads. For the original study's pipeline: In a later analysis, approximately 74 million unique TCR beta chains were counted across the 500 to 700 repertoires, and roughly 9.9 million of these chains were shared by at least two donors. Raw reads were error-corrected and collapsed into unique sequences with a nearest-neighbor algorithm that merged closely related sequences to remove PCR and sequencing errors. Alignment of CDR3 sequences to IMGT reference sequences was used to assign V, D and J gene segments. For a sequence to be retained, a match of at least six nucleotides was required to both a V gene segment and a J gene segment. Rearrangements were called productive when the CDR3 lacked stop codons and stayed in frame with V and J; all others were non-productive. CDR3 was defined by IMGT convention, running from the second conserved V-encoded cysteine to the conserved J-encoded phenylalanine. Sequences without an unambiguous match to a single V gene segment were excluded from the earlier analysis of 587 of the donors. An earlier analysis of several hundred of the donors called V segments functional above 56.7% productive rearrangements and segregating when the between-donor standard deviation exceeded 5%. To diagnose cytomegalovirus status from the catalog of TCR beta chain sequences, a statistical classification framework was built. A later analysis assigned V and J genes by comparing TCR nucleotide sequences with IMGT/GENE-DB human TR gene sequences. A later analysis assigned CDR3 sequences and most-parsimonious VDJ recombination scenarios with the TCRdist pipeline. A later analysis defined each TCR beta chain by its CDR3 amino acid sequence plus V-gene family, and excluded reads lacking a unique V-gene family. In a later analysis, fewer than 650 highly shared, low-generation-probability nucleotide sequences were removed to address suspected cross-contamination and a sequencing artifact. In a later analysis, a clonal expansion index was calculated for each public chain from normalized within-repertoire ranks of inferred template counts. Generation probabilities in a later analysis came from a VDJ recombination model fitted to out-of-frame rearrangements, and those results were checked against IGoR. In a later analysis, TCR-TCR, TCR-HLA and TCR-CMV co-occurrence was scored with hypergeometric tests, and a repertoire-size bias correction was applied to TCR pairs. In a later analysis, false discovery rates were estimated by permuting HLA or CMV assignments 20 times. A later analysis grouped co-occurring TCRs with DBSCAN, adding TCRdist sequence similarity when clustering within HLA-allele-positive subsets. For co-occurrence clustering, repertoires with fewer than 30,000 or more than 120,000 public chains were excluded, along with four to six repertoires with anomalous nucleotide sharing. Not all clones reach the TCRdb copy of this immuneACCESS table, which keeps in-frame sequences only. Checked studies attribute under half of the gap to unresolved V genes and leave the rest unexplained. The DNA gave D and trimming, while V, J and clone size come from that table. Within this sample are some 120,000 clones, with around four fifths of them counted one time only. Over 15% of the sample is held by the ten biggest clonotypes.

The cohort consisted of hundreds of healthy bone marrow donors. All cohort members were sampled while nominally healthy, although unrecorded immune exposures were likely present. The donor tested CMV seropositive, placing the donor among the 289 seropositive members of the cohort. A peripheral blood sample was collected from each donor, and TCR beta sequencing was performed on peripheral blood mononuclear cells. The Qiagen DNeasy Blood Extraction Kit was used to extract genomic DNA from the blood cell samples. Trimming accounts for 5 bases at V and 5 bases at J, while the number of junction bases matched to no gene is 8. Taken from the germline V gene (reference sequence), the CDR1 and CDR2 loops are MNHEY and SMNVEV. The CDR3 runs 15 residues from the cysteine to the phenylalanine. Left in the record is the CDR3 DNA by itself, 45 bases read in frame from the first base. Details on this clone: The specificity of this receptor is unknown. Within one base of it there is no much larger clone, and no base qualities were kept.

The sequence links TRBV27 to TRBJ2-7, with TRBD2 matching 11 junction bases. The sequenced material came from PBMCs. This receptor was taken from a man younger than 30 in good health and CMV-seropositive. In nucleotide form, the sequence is TGTGCCAGCAGTCCAAATAGCGGGGGGGTCCACGAGCAGTACTTC. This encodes CASSPNSGGVHEQYF.